This entry lists 18 T cell receptor beta chains sequenced from one sample in a study of T cell responses to AZD1222 COVID-19 vaccine. The assay was immunoSEQ multiplex PCR, and TCRdb's table has in-frame clones only and misses some. The sample includes some 100,000 clones, roughly 86% seen only once; the top ten take around 1.5%. The sequenced sample was peripheral blood, obtained on day 0 of AZD1222 vaccination. The receptors originated from an adult in good health.

This rearrangement joins TRBV12-3 or TRBV12-4 to TRBJ1-3; D gene ambiguous. This CDR3 has 13 residues. Trimming took off 11 bases at V and 8 bases at J, with 19 bases between the two ends. The CDR3 reads CAFGPGGGDTIYF. The CDR3 DNA reads as TGTGCCTTTGGCCCCGGTGGCGGGGACACCATATATTTT.

The CDR3: CASSHPDTYGYTF. The CDR3 DNA reads as TGTGCCAGCAGCCACCCGGACACTTATGGCTACACCTTC. The chain is built from TRBV12-3 or TRBV12-4 and TRBJ1-2, with D perhaps matching TRBD1 (5 bases). V was clipped by 6 bases and J by 5 bases, with 13 bases between them. The CDR3 is 13 residues long.

The J gene is TRBJ2-6, the V gene TRBV7-3; maybe TRBD2 (5 bases). The CDR3 runs 18 residues. The V gene lost 1 base and the J gene lost 1 base, with 14 bases spanning the gap. Germline CDR1 reads SGHTA; CDR2 reads FQGTGA. The CDR3 DNA reads as TGTGCCAGCAGCTTAAGGCAGGCGCCGGGATCTGGGGCCAACGTCCTGACTTTC. It encodes CASSLRQAPGSGANVLTF.

J is TRBJ2-7 and V is TRBV19; 10 nucleotides match TRBD1. V dropped 6 bases and J dropped 3; count of bases not matched to a gene: 2. The CDR3 extends over 13 amino acids. Germline V lookup: CDR1 LNHDA, CDR2 SQIVND (reference sequence). CDR3 sequence: CASRDRGDYEQYF. Here the CDR3 DNA reads TGTGCCAGTAGGGACAGGGGGGACTACGAGCAGTACTTC. The variable domain in full, completed from reference TRBV19 and TRBJ2-7, reads DGGITQSPKYLFRKEGQNVTLSCEQNLNHDAMYWYRQDPGQGLRLIYYSQIVNDFQKGDIAEGYSVSREKKESFPLTVTSAQKNPTAFYLCASRDRGDYEQYFGPGTRLTVT.

The chain has TRBV15 and TRBJ1-1; TRBD1 agrees at 9 bases. The CDR3 is made up of 14 amino acids. V trimming: 5 bases; J trimming: 11 bases; junction bases outside the gene matches: 12. Germline V CDR1 and CDR2: LNHNV, YYDKDF (reference sequence). The CDR3 bases are TGTGCCACCAGCCCGGGACAGGGCTGGTCGGGCGCTTTCTTT. Translating it yields CATSPGQGWSGAFF.

J is TRBJ1-1 and V is TRBV7-6, with D uncertain. The V gene lost 1 base and the J gene lost 1 base, with 4 bases spanning the gap. This CDR3 comprises 13 residues. Germline V CDR1 and CDR2: SGHVS, FNYEAQ. CDR3: CASSLGRNTEAFF. The CDR3 nucleotides are TGTGCCAGCAGCTTAGGGAGGAACACTGAAGCTTTCTTT.

This chain joins TRBV6-2 or TRBV6-3 and TRBJ2-7; D is perhaps TRBD1 or TRBD2 (5 bases each). Deletions cut 5 bases from V and 2 bases from J, with 16 bases between. Germline-derived CDR1 and CDR2 are MNHEY and SVGEGT. The CDR3 has 15 amino acids. CDR3 region: CASSPGPLGAYEQYF. The DNA for the CDR3 is TGTGCCAGCAGTCCGGGACCCTTAGGGGCCTACGAGCAGTACTTC.

The rearrangement joins TRBV5-4 to TRBJ2-1, with 7 bases fitting TRBD1. The V gene's germline CDR1 is SGHNT and CDR2 YYREEE (reference sequence). V gave up 4 bases and J gave up 7 bases; unmatched junction bases: 5. This CDR3 contains 13 residues. The CDR3 protein is CASSSGQVNEQFF. In DNA, the CDR3 is TGTGCCAGCAGCAGCGGACAGGTAAATGAGCAGTTCTTC.

Here the CDR3 DNA reads TGTGCCAGCAGTTTGGGGGGCCTAAATAATTCACCCCTCCACTTT. Encoded protein: CASSLGGLNNSPLHF. J is TRBJ1-6 and V is TRBV28; the D gene is possibly TRBD1 (6 bases). The CDR3 covers 15 residues. The germline V gene encodes CDR1 MDHEN and CDR2 SYDVKM. V shed 3 bases and J shed 5 bases, with 11 bases lying between them.

The chain uses TRBV29-1 and TRBJ1-1; D gene unclear. Per the germline V gene, CDR1 is SQVTM and CDR2 is ANQGSEA. V was shortened by 7 bases and J by 1 base, with 4 bases between the two germline ends. CDR3 size: 10 residues. The CDR3 here is CSGENTEAFF. CDR3 DNA sequence: TGCAGCGGTGAGAACACTGAAGCTTTCTTT.

This clone was counted between two and nine times. CDR3 loop: CAWSAGTGDYEQYF. For the CDR3, the DNA is TGTGCCTGGAGCGCCGGGACTGGAGACTACGAGCAGTACTTC. The V call is TRBV30, the J call TRBJ2-7, with D possibly TRBD2 on 6 matching bases. The germline gives CDR1 GTSNPN, CDR2 SVGIG (reference sequence). The CDR3 totals 14 residues. Trimming removed 3 bases at V and 3 bases at J, with 15 bases between. Based on the CDR3 plus reference TRBV30 and TRBJ2-7, the full variable domain is SQTIHQWPATLVQPVGSPLSLECTVEGTSNPNLYWYRQAAGRGLQLLFYSVGIGQISSEVPQNLSASRPQDRQFILSSKKLLLSDSGFYLCAWSAGTGDYEQYFGPGTRLTVT.

V and J are TRBV6-5 and TRBJ2-4; TRBD2 matches 10 bases. Per the germline V gene, CDR1 is MNHEY and CDR2 is SVGAGI. The V and J ends lost 7 bases and 7 bases, in that order; junction bases with no gene match: 10. The CDR3 consists of 15 residues. CDR3 residues: CASKVAGGPRNIQYF. The CDR3 DNA reads as TGTGCCAGCAAGGTAGCGGGAGGCCCCCGTAACATTCAGTACTTC.

The sample holds one count of this clone. The genes are TRBV4-1 and TRBJ1-4; a possible D gene is TRBD1 (6 bases). The CDR3 length is 15 residues. Germline values: CDR1 MGHRA, CDR2 YSYEKL. The germline V and J ends were trimmed by 4 bases and 5 bases, with 14 bases remaining between them. The CDR3 region has the DNA TGCGCCAGCAGCCCGCAGGGGTTAAGGAATGAAAAACTGTTTTTT. It specifies CASSPQGLRNEKLFF.

This clone was counted a single time. This chain's CDR3 is CASSQQGARDEQYF. The CDR3 bases are TGTGCCAGCAGCCAACAGGGGGCAAGGGACGAGCAGTACTTC. This chain links TRBV7-9 with TRBJ2-7, with 9 positions matching TRBD1. Germline CDR1 SEHNR, CDR2 FQNEAQ (reference sequence). V lost 5 bases, J lost 5 bases, and 7 bases stayed unmatched. This CDR3 spans 14 amino acids.

In its sample, this clone was seen a few times. The chain has TRBV7-3 and TRBJ2-5; D call uncertain. CDR3 length: 13 residues. Germline CDR1 reads SGHTA; CDR2 reads FQGTGA. Trimming cost V 5 bases and J 2 bases, with 9 bases left between them. The CDR3 here is CASSPGSQETQYF. The DNA of the CDR3 is TGTGCCAGCAGCCCAGGATCTCAAGAGACCCAGTACTTC.

The chain is built from TRBV7-2 and TRBJ2-7; possibly TRBD2 for D (6 bases). CDR1 and CDR2 from the germline V gene are SGHTA and FQGNSA. The V end was cut by 0 bases, the J end by 7 bases, with 16 bases between. The CDR3 runs 15 residues. CDR3 coding DNA: TGTGCCAGCAGCTTAGCGGGGGGACCGTCTCGGGAGCAGTACTTC. The encoded protein is CASSLAGGPSREQYF.

The rearrangement links TRBV5-1 to TRBJ2-3; D gene uncertain. This CDR3 comprises 15 residues. CDR1 is SGHRS, CDR2 YFSETQ, per germline. V lost 3 bases and J lost 1, with 12 bases in between. CDR3 sequence: CASSYRDGRTDTQYF. CDR3 in DNA: TGCGCCAGCAGCTACCGTGACGGGCGCACAGATACGCAGTATTTT.

This rearrangement joins TRBV4-1 to TRBJ2-5; tentative D call: TRBD1 (6 bases). The V gene lost 0 bases and the J gene lost 3 bases, with 11 bases spanning the gap. Germline-derived CDR1 and CDR2 are MGHRA and YSYEKL. This CDR3 has 15 residues. Here the CDR3 DNA reads TGCGCCAGCAGCCAAGATCTCAGGGGAGAAGAGACCCAGTACTTC. This gives the protein CASSQDLRGEETQYF.